This T cell receptor beta chain originates from a study of fetal regulatory T cell absence and autoimmunity. TCRdb's table, derived via immunoSEQ multiplex PCR, lists solely in-frame clones and lacks some. The sample lists about 95,000 clones, around 72% occurring once. The CDR3 is 16 amino acids. With V trimmed by 5 bases and J by 1 base, 7 bases remained unmatched. Germline V lookup: CDR1 SEHNR, CDR2 FQNEAQ (reference sequence). The source material was pancreas tissue. This rearrangement joins TRBV7-9 to TRBJ2-3; 9 bases line up with TRBD2. This receptor was taken from a male donor with IPEX syndrome. The CDR3 DNA reads as TGTGCCAGCAGCCCGATTGAGCGGGAGGGCACAGATACGCAGTATTTT. Its protein is CASSPIEREGTDTQYF.